What follows describes a single TCR beta chain. PCR was performed using 60 Vbeta and 13 Jbeta primers. Clones were read by immunoSEQ multiplex PCR, and TCRdb kept only the in-frame ones, dropping some. The data contain some 110,000 clones, around three quarters of them singletons. Trimming pared 1 base from V and 0 bases from J, leaving 3 bases between. CDR1 and CDR2 from the germline V gene are GTSNPN and SVGIG (reference sequence). This CDR3 has 12 residues. The data stem from a study of cytomegalovirus exposure and HLA in healthy donors. The sequencing input was PBMCs. The receptor was isolated from a man aged 25-45 years in good health and CMV-seropositive. The chain recombines TRBV30 with TRBJ1-1; no firm D call. CDR3 coding DNA: TGTGCCTGGAGTGCAGTGAACACTGAAGCTTTCTTT. Amino acids: CAWSAVNTEAFF.